The present TCR beta chain was sequenced within a study of shared clonotypes between healthy human individuals. There were only Caucasian adults among the donors, and all lived in Nashville, Tennessee. Naive CD4+ cells were CD45RA-selected; the remaining cells were memory. Data came from immunoSEQ multiplex PCR; TCRdb stores just in-frame clones and leaves some out. The sample shows over a million clones, around 97% of them seen only once. The V gene's germline CDR1 is GTSNPN and CDR2 SVGIG (reference sequence). Trimming removed 0 bases from V and 10 bases from J, with 15 bases in between. This CDR3 is 13 amino acids long.

The sequence came from a man aged 25-40 years in good health. Sequenced sample: naive CD4+ T cells sorted from blood. Regarding subset: CD45RA+ positively selected. The rearrangement joins TRBV30 to TRBJ1-2, with no clear D. CDR3 amino acids: CAWSVVPGVAYTF. In nucleotides, the CDR3 is TGTGCCTGGAGTGTCGTCCCCGGCGTTGCCTACACCTTC.